This is a list of T cell receptor beta chains from one sample in a study of a mutant IDH1 vaccine in newly diagnosed glioma. Some clones are missing from TCRdb's copy, which holds only in-frame ones; the method was immunoSEQ multiplex PCR. This table holds 15,000 or so clones, 95% found once. The material sequenced was peripheral blood mononuclear cells (PBMCs), taken from a glioma patient treated with radiotherapy, temozolomide or both. These receptors came from a young woman with glioma. Some clones in this sample may be carry-over from other donors' samples. CDR3s include the opening cysteine and the closing phenylalanine or tryptophan. D genes are given only for firm matches.

CATFGGLSGELFF,TGTGCCACCTTTGGAGGTTTAAGCGGGGAGCTGTTTTTT,NA,TRBJ2-2,TRBV15
CASSQDFLYEQYF,TGCGCCAGCAGCCAAGATTTCCTTTACGAGCAGTACTTC,NA,TRBJ2-7,TRBV4-3
CASSYSGGIGYTF,TGTGCCAGCAGTTACTCGGGGGGCATTGGCTACACCTTC,NA,TRBJ1-2,TRBV6-5
CASSLSGSTNEKLFF,TGTGCCAGCAGTTTATCGGGTTCTACTAATGAAAAACTGTTTTTT,NA,TRBJ1-4,TRBV27
CASSVRPDRGYGYTF,TGTGCCAGCAGTGTGAGACCAGACAGGGGCTATGGCTACACCTTC,TRBD1,TRBJ1-2,TRBV6-1
CASSPMGGSYGYTF,TGTGCCAGCAGTCCCATGGGGGGTAGCTATGGCTACACCTTC,NA,TRBJ1-2,TRBV6-4
CASSQNRQGPSREQYF,TGCGCCAGCAGTCAAAACCGACAGGGACCCTCTAGGGAGCAGTACTTC,TRBD1,TRBJ2-7,TRBV23-1
CASSRGGGSSYEQYF,TGTGCCAGCAGCCGGGGCGGTGGGAGCTCCTACGAGCAGTACTTC,NA,TRBJ2-7,TRBV4-2
CASSPPGLAGEQYF,TGTGCCAGCTCACCACCGGGACTAGCCGGCGAGCAGTACTTC,TRBD2,TRBJ2-7,TRBV18
CASQKIGQGRNEQFF,TGTGCCAGCCAAAAAATAGGACAGGGGCGCAATGAGCAGTTCTTC,TRBD1,TRBJ2-1,TRBV28
CASSFRMGELFF,TGTGCCAGCAGTTTCCGGATGGGGGAGCTGTTTTTT,NA,TRBJ2-2,TRBV27